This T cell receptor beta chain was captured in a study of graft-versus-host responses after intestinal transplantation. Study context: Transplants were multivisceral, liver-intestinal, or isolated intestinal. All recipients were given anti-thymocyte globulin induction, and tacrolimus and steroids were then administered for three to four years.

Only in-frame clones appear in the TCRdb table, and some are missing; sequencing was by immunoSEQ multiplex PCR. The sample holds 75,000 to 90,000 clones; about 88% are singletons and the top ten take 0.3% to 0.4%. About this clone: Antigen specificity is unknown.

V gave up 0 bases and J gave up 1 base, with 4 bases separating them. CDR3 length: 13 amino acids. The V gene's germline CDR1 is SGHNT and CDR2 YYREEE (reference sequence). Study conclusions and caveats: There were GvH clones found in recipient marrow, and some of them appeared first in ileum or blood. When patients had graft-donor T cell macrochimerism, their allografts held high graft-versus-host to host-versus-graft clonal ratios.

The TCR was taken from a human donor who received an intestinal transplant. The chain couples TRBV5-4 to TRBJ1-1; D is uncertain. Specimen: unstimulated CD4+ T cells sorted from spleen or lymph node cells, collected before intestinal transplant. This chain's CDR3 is CASSLDRNTEAFF. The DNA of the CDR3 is TGTGCCAGCAGCTTGGATCGGAACACTGAAGCTTTCTTT.